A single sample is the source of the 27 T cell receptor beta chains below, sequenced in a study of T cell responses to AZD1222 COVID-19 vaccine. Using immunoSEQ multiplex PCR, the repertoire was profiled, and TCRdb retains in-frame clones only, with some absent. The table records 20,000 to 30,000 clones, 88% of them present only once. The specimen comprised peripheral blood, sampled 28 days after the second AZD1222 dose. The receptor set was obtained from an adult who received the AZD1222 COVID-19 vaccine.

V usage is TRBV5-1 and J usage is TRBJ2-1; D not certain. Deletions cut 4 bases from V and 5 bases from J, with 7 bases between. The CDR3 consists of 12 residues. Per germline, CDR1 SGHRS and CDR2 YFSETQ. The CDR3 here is CASSHDNNEQFF. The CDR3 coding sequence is TGCGCCAGCAGCCACGATAACAATGAGCAGTTCTTC.

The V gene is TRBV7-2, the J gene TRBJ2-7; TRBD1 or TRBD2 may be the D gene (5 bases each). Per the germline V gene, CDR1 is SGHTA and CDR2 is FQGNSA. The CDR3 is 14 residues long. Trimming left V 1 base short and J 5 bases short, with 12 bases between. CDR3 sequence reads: CASSLGEGSNEQYF. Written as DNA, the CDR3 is TGTGCCAGCAGCTTAGGCGAGGGGTCCAACGAGCAGTACTTC.

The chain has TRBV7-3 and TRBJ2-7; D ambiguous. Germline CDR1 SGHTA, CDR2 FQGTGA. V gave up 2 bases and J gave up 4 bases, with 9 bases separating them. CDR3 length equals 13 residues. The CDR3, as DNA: TGTGCCAGCAGCTTAGGCTCTGAATACGAGCAGTACTTC. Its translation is CASSLGSEYEQYF.

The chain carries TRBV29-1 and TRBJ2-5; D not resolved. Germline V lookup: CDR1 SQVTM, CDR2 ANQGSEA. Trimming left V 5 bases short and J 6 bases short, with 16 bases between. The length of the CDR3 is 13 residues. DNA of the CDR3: TGCAGCGTTCCGGACCTTGGCCCACAGACCCAGTACTTC. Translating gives CSVPDLGPQTQYF. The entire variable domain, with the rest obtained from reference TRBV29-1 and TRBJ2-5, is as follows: SAVISQKPSRDICQRGTSLTIQCQVDSQVTMMFWYRQQPGQSLTLIATANQGSEATYESGFVIDKFPISRPNLTFSTLTVSNMSPEDSSIYLCSVPDLGPQTQYFGPGTRLLVL.

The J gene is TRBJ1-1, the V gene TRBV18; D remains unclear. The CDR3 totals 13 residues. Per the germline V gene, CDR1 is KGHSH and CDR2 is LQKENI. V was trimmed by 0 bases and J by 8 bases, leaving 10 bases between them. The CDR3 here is CASSPPNKDEAFF. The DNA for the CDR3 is TGTGCCAGCTCACCACCCAACAAGGACGAAGCTTTCTTT.

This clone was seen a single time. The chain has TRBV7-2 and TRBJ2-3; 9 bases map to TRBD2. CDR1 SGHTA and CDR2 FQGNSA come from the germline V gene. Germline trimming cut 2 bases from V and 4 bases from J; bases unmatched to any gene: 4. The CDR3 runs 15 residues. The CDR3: CASSLRGGGADTQYF. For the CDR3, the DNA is TGTGCCAGCAGCTTACGCGGGGGGGGAGCAGATACGCAGTATTTT.

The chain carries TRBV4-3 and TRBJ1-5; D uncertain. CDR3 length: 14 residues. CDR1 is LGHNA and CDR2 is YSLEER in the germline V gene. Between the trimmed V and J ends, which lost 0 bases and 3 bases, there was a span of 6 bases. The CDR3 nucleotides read TGCGCCAGCAGCCAAGAGTCGGCCAATCAGCCCCAGCATTTT. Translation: CASSQESANQPQHF.

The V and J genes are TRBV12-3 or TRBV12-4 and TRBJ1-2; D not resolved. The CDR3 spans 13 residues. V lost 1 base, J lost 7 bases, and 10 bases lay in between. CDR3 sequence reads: CASSLDGVGGYTF. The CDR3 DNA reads TGTGCCAGCAGTTTAGACGGGGTCGGTGGCTACACCTTC.

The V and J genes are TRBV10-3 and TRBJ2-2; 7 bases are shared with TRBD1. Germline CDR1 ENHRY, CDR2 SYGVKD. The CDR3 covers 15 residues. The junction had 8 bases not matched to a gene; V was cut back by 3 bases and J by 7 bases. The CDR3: CAISEPATGSGELFF. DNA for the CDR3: TGTGCCATCAGTGAACCCGCGACAGGGAGCGGGGAGCTGTTTTTT.

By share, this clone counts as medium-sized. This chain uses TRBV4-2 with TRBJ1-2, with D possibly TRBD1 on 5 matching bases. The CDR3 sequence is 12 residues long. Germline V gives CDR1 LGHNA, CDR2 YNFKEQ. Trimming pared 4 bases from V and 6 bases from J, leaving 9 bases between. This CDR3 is CASSLGTDGYTF. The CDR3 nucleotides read TGTGCCAGCAGCCTAGGGACGGATGGCTACACCTTC.

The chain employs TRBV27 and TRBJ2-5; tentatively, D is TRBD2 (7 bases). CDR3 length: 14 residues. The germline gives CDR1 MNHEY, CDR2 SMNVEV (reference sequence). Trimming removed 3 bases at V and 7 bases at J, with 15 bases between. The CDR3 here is CASSFIRGARTQYF. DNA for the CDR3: TGTGCCAGCAGTTTCATCCGGGGGGCGAGGACCCAGTACTTC.

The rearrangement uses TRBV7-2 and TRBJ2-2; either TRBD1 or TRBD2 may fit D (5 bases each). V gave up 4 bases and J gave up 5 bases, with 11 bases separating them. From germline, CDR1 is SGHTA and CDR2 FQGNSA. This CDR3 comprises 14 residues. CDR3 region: CASSSGRATGELFF. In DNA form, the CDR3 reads TGTGCCAGCAGCTCGGGACGGGCGACCGGGGAGCTGTTTTTT.

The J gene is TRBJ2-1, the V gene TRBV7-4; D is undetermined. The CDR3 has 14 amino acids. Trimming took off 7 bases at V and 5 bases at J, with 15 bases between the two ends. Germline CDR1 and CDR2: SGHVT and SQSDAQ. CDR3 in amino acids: CASTTRSTHNEQFF. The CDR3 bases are TGTGCCAGCACTACCAGAAGTACTCACAATGAGCAGTTCTTC.

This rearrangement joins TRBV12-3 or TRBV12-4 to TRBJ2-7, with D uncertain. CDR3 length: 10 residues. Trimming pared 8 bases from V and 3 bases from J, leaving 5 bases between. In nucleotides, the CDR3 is TGTGCCAGCGCGATCTACGAGCAGTACTTC. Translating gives CASAIYEQYF.

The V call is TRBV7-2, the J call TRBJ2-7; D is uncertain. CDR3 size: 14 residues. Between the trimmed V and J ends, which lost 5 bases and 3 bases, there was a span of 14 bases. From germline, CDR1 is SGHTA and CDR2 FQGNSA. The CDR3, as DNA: TGTGCCAGCAGCCCCGGCCAGGTAGTCTACGAGCAGTACTTC. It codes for CASSPGQVVYEQYF. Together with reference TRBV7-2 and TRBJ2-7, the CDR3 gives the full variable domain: GAGVSQSPSNKVTEKGKDVELRCDPISGHTALYWYRQSLGQGLEFLIYFQGNSAPDKSGLPSDRFSAERTGGSVSTLTIQRTQQEDSAVYLCASSPGQVVYEQYFGPGTRLTVT.

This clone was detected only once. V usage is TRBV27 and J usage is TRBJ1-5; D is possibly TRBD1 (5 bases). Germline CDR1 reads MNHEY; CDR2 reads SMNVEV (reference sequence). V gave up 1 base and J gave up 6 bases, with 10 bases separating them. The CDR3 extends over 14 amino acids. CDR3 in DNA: TGTGCCAGCAGTTTATGGGCAGGGAGTCAGCCCCAGCATTTT. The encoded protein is CASSLWAGSQPQHF.

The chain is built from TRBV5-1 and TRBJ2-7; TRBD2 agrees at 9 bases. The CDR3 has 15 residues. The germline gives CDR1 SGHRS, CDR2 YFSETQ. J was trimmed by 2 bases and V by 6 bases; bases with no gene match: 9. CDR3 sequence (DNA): TGCGCCAGCACCCCGCGGGCTAGCGGGGCCTACGAGCAGTACTTC. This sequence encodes CASTPRASGAYEQYF.

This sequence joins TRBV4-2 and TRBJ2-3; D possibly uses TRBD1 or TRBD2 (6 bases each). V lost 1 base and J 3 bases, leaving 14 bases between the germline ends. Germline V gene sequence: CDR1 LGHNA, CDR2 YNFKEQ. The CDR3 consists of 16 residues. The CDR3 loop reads CASSQGLGGITDTQYF. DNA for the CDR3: TGTGCCAGCAGCCAAGGGCTGGGGGGCATTACAGATACGCAGTATTTT.

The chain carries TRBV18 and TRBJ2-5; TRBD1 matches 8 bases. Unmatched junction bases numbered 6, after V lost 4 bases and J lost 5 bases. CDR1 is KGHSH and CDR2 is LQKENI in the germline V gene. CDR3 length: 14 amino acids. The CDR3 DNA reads TGTGCCAGCTCACTACTGGACAGGGTGGAGACCCAGTACTTC. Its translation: CASSLLDRVETQYF.

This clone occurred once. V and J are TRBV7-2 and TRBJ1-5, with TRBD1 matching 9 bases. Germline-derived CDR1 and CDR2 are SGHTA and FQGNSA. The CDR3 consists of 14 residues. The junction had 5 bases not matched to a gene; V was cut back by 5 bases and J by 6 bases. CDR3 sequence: CASSPGQGVQPQHF. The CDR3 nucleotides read TGTGCCAGCAGCCCGGGACAGGGCGTTCAGCCCCAGCATTTT. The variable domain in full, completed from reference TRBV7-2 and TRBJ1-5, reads GAGVSQSPSNKVTEKGKDVELRCDPISGHTALYWYRQSLGQGLEFLIYFQGNSAPDKSGLPSDRFSAERTGGSVSTLTIQRTQQEDSAVYLCASSPGQGVQPQHFGDGTRLSIL.

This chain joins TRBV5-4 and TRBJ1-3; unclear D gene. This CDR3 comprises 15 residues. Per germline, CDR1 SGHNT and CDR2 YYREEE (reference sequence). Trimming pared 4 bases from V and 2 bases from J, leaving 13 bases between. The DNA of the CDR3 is TGTGCCAGCAGCGACCCAAGGGTTGCTGGAAACACCATATATTTT. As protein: CASSDPRVAGNTIYF.

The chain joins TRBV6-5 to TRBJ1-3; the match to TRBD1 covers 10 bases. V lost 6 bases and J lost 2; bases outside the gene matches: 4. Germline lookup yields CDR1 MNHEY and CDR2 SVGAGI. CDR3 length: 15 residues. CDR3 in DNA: TGTGCCAGCAGACTCGACAGGGGGCCTGGAAACACCATATATTTT. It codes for CASRLDRGPGNTIYF.

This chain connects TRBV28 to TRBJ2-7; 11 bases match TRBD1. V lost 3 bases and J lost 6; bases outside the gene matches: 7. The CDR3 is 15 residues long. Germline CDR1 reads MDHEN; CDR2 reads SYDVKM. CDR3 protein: CASSFGPGTGGEQYF. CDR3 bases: TGTGCCAGCAGTTTCGGACCCGGGACAGGGGGCGAGCAGTACTTC.

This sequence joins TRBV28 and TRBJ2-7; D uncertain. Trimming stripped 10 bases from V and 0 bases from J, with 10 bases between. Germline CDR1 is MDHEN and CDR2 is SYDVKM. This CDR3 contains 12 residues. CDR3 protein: CATKQNSYEQYF. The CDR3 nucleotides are TGTGCCACCAAACAGAACTCCTACGAGCAGTACTTC.

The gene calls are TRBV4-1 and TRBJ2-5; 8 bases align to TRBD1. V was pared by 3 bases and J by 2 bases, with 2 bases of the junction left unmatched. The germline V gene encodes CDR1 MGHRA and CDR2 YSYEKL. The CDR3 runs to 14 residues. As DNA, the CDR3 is TGCGCCAGCAGCCAGGGGACAGGTCAAGAGACCCAGTACTTC. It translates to CASSQGTGQETQYF.

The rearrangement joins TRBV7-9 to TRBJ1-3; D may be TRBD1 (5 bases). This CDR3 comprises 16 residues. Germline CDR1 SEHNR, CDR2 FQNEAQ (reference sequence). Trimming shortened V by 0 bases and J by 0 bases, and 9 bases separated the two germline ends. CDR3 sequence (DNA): TGTGCCAGCAGCTTAGCGGGGACTTACTCTGGAAACACCATATATTTT. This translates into CASSLAGTYSGNTIYF. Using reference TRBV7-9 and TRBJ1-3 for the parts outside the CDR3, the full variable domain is DTGVSQNPRHKITKRGQNVTFRCDPISEHNRLYWYRQTLGQGPEFLTYFQNEAQLEKSRLLSDRFSAERPKGSFSTLEIQRTEQGDSAMYLCASSLAGTYSGNTIYFGEGSWLTVV.

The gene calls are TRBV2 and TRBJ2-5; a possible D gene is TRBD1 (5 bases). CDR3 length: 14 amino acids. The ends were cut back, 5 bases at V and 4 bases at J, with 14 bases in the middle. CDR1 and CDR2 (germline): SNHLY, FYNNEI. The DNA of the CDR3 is TGTGCCAGCAGTCGTGGGCCTCAGGGAGAGACCCAGTACTTC. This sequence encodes CASSRGPQGETQYF.